The clone carrying this TCR beta chain was detected many times. Its specificity is not known. These data belong to a study of spatial heterogeneity in lung cancer. Study at large: The average appearance count of each unique TCR and UMI combination in raw reads was more than nine. Regarding the study as a whole: Tracking of tumor mutation counts was seen in expanded intratumoral alpha and beta TCR counts. Numbers of ubiquitous and regional expanded TCRs tracked ubiquitous and regional nonsynonymous mutation counts, respectively.

As for time point: sample taken at primary tumor resection. Material for sequencing was whole RNA from tumor, nontumor lung or frozen PBMC, left unsorted. MiXCR, run by TCRdb on the 5' RACE reads, gives a single entry per CDR3 protein. The table has tens of thousands of distinct CDR3 sequences, under 5.5% seen once. Deletions cut 3 bases from V and 7 bases from J, with 10 bases between. Germline lookup yields CDR1 DFQATT and CDR2 SNEGSKA (reference sequence). The CDR3 consists of 13 residues. The sequencing used lung tumor tissue, collected at surgery. The receptor was derived from a male donor with early-stage non-small cell lung cancer. The chain employs TRBV20-1 and TRBJ1-6; D call uncertain. Written as DNA, the CDR3 is TGCAGTGCTAGCAGGACTCTAAATTCACCCCTCCACTTT. Its protein product is CSASRTLNSPLHF.